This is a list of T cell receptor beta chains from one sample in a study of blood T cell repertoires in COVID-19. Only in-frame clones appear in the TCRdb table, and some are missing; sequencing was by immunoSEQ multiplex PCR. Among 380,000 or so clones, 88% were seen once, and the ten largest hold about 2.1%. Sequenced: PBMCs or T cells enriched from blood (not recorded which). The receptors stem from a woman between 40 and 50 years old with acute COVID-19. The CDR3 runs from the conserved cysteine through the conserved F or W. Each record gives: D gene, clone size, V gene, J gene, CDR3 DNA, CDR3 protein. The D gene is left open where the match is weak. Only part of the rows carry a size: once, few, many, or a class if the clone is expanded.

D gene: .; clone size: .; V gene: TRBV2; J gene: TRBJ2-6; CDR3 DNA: TGTGCCAGCAGTGAAGGCCGGTTCTCTGGGGCCAACGTCCTGACTTTC; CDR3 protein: CASSEGRFSGANVLTF
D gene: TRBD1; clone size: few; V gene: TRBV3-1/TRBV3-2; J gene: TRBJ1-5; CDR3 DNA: TGTGCCAGCAGCCAGACAGGGGAGTATCAGCCCCAGCATTTT; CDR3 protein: CASSQTGEYQPQHF
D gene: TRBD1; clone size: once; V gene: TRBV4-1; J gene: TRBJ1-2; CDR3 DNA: TGCGCCAGCAGCCAAGAGGGGTGGCCAGGGGGAGTTGGTGGCTACACCTTC; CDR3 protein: CASSQEGWPGGVGGYTF
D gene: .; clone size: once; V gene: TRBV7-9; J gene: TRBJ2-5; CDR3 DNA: TGTGCCAGCAGCCCGGTCCGCGGGGTCCAAGAGACCCAGTACTTC; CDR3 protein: CASSPVRGVQETQYF
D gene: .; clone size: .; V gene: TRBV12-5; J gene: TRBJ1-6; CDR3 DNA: TGTGCTACCCTAAATTCACCCCTCCACTTT; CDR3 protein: CATLNSPLHF
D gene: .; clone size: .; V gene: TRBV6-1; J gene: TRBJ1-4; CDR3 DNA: TGTGCCAGCAGTGACAGGATTAATGAAAAACTGTTTTTT; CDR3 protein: CASSDRINEKLFF
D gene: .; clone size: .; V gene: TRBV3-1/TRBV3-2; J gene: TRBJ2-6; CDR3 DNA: TGTGCCGGCTCCACTGGGGCCAACGTCCTGACTTTC; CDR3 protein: CAGSTGANVLTF
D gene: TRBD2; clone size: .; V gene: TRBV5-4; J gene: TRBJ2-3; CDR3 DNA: TGTGCCAGCAGCCACCGACTAGCGGGGTCCACAGATACGCAGTATTTT; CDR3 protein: CASSHRLAGSTDTQYF
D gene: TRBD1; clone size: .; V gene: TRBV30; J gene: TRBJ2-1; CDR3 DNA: TGTGCCTGGAGTGCCGGGACAGGATACAATGAGCAGTTCTTC; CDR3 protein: CAWSAGTGYNEQFF
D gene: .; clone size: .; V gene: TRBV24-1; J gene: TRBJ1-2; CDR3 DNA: TGTGCCACCAGTGATCCGTACAAGGACAGTGGCTACACCTTC; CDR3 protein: CATSDPYKDSGYTF
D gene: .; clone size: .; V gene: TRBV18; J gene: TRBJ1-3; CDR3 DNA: TGTGCCAGCTCACCGCGGGTCAGTGAAGCTGGAAACACCATATATTTT; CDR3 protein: CASSPRVSEAGNTIYF
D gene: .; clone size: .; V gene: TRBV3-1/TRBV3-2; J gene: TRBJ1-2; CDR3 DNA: TGTGCCAGCAGCCAAAGGGGCGGTAGCTACACCTTC; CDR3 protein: CASSQRGGSYTF
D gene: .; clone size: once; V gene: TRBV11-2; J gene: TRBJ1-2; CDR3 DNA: TGTGCCAGCAGGTATTTAAGCCGTGGCTACACCTTC; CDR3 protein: CASRYLSRGYTF
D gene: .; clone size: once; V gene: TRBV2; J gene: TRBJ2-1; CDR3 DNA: TGTGCCAGCAGTGTAGAAAAACGGCAGTTCTTC; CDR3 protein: CASSVEKRQFF
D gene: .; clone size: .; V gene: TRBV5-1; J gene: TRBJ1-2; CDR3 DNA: TGCGCCAGCAGTTTCTTAGGGGATGGCTACACCTTC; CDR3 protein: CASSFLGDGYTF
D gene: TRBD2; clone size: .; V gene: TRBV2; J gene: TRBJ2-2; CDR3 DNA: TGTGCCAGCAGTGAAGGCCGAACTAGCGGTTTCACCGGGGAGCTGTTTTTT; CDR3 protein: CASSEGRTSGFTGELFF
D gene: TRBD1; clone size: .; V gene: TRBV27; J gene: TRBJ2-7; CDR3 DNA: TGTGCCAGCAGACTCGGGACAGAGACCTACGAGCAGTACTTC; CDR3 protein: CASRLGTETYEQYF
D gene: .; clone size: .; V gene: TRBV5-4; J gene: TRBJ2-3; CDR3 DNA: TGTGCCAGCAGCTTAATCGGCACAGATACGCAGTATTTT; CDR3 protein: CASSLIGTDTQYF
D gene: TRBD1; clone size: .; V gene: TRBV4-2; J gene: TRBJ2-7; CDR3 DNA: TGTGCCAGCAGCCAAGATGGGACAGCAACCTACGAGCAGTACTTC; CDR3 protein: CASSQDGTATYEQYF
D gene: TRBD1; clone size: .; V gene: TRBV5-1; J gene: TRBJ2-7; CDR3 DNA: TGCGCCAGCAGCACTCATGGACAGGGGACCGAGCAGTACTTC; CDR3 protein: CASSTHGQGTEQYF
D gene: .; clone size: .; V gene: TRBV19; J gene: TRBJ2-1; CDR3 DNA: TGTGCCAGTAGTGGGCTCAACTACAATGAGCAGTTCTTC; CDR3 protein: CASSGLNYNEQFF
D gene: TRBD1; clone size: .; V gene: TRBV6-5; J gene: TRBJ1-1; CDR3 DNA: TGTGCCAGCAGTTTCCAGGGGGCTAGGACTGAAGCTTTCTTT; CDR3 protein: CASSFQGARTEAFF
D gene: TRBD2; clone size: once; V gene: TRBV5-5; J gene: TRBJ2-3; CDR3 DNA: TGTGCCAGCAGCCCCTATGCGGGGGGTACGCAGTATTTT; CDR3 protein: CASSPYAGGTQYF
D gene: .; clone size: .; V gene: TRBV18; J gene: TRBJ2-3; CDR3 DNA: TGTGCCAGCTCACCACTCTTGGCTGATACGCAGTATTTT; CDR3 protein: CASSPLLADTQYF
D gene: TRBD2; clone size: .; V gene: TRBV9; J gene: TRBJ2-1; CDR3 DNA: TGTGCCAGCAGCGTCACACTAGCGGGGGTATACAATGAGCAGTTCTTC; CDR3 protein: CASSVTLAGVYNEQFF
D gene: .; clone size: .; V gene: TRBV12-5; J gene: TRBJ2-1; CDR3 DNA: TGTGCTAGTGGCCTGGAAGGGGCACGGGAGCAGTTCTTC; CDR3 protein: CASGLEGAREQFF
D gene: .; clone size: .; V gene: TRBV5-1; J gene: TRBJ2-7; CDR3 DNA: TGCGCCAGCAGCTTGGAGCCTAGCCGGGAGCAGTACTTC; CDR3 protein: CASSLEPSREQYF
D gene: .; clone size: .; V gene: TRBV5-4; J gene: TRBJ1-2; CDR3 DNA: TGTGCCAGCAGCTTGGAGGCAGGCTACTATGGCTACACCTTC; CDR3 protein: CASSLEAGYYGYTF
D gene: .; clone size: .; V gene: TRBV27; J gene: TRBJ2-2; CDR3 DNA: TGTGCCAGCAGTCCCAGGATCACCGGGGAGCTGTTTTTT; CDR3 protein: CASSPRITGELFF
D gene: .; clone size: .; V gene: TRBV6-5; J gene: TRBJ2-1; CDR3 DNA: TGTGCCGCATTGGACAGCTACAATGAGCAGTTCTTC; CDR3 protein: CAALDSYNEQFF
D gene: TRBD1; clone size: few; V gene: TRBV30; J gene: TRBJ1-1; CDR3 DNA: TGTGCCTGGAGTGGAGGCTACAGGGGGAACACTGAAGCTTTCTTT; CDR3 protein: CAWSGGYRGNTEAFF
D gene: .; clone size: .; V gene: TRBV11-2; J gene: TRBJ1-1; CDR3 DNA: TGTGCCAGCAGCTCTTACACTGAAGCTTTCTTT; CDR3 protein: CASSSYTEAFF
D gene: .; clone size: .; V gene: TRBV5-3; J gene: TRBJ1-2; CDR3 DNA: TGTGCCAGAAGCTTAAGGTGGCAGGGGTATGGCTACACCTTC; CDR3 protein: CARSLRWQGYGYTF
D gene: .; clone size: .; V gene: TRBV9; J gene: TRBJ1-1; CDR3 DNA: TGTGCCAGCAACCCTGAGGGGGTTGTGGGCACTGAAGCTTTCTTT; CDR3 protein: CASNPEGVVGTEAFF
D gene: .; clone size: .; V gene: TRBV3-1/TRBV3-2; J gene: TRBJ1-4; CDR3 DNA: TGTGCCAGCAGCGCCTATAATGAAAAACTGTTTTTT; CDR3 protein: CASSAYNEKLFF